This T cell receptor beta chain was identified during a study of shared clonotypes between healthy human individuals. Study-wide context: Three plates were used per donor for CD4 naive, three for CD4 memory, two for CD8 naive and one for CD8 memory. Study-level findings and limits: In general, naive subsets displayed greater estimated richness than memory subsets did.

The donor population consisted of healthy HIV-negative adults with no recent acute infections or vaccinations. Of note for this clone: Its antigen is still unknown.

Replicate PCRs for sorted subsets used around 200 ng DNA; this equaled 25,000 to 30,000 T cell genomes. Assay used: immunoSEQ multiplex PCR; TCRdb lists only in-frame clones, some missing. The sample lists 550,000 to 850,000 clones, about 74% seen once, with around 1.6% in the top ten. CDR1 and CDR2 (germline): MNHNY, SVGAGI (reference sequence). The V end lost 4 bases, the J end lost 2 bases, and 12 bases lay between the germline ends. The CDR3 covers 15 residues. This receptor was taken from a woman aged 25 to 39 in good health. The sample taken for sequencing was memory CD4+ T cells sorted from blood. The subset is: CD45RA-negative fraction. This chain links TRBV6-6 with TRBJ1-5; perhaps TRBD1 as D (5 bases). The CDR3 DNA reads TGTGCCAGCAGTTCCCCGGGGGGGGGCAATCAGCCCCAGCATTTT. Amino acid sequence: CASSSPGGGNQPQHF.